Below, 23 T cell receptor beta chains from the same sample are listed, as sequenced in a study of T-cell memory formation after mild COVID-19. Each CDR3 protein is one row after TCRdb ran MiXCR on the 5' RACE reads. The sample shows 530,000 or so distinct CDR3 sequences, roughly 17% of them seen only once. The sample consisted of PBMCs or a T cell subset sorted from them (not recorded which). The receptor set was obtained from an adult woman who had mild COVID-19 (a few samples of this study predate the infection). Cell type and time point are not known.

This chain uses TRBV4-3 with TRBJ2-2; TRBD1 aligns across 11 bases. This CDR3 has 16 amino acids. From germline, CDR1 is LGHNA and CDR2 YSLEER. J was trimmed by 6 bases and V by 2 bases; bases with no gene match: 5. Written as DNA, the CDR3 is TGCGCCAGCAGCCAAATACCGGGACAGGGGGCCGGGGAGCTGTTTTTT. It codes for CASSQIPGQGAGELFF.

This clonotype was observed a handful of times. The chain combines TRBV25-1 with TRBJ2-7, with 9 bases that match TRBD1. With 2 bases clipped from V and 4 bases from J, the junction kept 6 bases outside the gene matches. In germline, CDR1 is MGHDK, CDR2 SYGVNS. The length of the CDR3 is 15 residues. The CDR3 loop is CASSEAGTGQYEQYF. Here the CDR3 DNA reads TGTGCCAGCAGTGAAGCCGGGACAGGGCAATACGAGCAGTACTTC.

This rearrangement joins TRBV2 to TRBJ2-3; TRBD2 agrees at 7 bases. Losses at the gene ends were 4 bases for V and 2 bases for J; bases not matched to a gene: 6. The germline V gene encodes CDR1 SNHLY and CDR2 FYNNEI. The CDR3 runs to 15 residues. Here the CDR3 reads CASSGAGAPTDTQYF. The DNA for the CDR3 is TGTGCCAGCAGTGGGGCGGGAGCACCCACAGATACGCAGTATTTT. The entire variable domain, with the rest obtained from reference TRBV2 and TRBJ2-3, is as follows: EPEVTQTPSHQVTQMGQEVILRCVPISNHLYFYWYRQILGQKVEFLVSFYNNEISEKSEIFDDQFSVERPDGSNFTLKIRSTKLEDSAMYFCASSGAGAPTDTQYFGPGTRLTVL.

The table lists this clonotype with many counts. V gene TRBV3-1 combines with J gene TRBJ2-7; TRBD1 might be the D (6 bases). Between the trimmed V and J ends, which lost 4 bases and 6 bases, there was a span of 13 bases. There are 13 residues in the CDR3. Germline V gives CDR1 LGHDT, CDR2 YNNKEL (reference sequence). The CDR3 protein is CASSPVARGEQYF. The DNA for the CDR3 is TGTGCCAGCAGCCCCGTGGCCAGGGGCGAGCAGTACTTC.

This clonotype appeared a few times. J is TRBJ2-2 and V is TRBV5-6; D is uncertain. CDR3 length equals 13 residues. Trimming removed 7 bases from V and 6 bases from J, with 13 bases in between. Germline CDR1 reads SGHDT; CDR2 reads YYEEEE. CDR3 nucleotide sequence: TGTGCCAGCGGCCGAGCCTCACCCGGGGAGCTGTTTTTT. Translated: CASGRASPGELFF.

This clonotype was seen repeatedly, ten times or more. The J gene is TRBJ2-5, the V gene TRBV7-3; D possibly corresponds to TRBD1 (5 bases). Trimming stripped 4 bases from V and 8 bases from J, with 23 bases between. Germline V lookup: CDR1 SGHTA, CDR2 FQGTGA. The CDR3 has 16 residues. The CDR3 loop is CASSSGFYPGHDTQYF. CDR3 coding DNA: TGTGCCAGCAGCTCAGGGTTTTACCCTGGCCATGACACCCAGTACTTC.

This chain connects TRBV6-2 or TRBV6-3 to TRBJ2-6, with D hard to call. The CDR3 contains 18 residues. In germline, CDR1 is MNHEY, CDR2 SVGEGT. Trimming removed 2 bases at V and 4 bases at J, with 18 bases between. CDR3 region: CASSYPGWSAPGANVLTF. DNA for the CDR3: TGTGCCAGCAGTTACCCCGGTTGGAGCGCTCCCGGGGCCAACGTCCTGACTTTC.

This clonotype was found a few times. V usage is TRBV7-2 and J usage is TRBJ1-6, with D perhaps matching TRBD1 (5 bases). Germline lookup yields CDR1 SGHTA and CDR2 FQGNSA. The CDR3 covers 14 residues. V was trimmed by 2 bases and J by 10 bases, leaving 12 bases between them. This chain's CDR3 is CASSLKGQASPLHF. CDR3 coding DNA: TGTGCCAGCAGCTTAAAGGGGCAGGCGTCACCCCTCCACTTT.

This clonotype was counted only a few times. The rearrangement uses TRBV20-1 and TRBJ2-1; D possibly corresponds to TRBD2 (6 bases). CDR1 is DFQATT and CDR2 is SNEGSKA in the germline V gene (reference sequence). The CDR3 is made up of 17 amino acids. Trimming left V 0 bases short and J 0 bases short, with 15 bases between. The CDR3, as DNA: TGCAGTGCTAGAGATCGGCTAGCGACGAGCTCCTACAATGAGCAGTTCTTC. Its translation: CSARDRLATSSYNEQFF.

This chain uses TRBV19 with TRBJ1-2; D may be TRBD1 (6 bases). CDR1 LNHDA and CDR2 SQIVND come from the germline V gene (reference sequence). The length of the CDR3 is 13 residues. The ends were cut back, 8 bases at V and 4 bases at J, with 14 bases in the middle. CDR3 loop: CASSPQGTYGYTF. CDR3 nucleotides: TGTGCCAGTTCTCCTCAGGGGACCTATGGCTACACCTTC.

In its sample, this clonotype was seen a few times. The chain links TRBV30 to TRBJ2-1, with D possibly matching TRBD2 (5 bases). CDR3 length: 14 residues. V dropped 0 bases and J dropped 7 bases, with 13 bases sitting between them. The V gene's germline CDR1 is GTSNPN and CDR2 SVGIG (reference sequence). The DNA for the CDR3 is TGTGCCTGGAGTGTGGGAGCGGCCTGGAATGAGCAGTTCTTC. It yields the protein CAWSVGAAWNEQFF.

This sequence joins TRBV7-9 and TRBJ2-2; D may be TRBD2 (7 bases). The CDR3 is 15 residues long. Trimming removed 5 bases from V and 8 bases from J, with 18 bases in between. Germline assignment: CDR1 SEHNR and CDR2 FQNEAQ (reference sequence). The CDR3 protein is CASSTAGQLAGELFF. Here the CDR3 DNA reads TGTGCCAGCAGCACAGCGGGACAATTAGCAGGGGAGCTGTTTTTT.

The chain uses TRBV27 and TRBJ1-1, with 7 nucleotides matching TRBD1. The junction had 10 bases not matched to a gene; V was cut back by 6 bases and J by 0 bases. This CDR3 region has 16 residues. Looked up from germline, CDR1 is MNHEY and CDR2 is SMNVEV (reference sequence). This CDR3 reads CASRPDRAALNTEAFF. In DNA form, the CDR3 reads TGTGCCAGCAGACCCGACAGGGCCGCCTTGAACACTGAAGCTTTCTTT.

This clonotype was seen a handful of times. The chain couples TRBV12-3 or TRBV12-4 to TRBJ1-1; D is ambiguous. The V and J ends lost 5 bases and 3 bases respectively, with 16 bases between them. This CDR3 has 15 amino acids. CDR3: CASSPTLIWDTEAFF. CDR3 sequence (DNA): TGTGCCAGCAGTCCAACTCTGATATGGGACACTGAAGCTTTCTTT.

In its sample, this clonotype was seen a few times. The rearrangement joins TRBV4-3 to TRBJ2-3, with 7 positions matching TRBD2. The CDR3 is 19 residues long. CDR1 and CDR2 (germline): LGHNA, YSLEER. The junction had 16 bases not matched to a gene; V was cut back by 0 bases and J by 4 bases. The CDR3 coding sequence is TGCGCCAGCAGCCAAGATCGTGGGAGGGCAGTCTGGGTCGCAGATACGCAGTATTTT. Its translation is CASSQDRGRAVWVADTQYF.

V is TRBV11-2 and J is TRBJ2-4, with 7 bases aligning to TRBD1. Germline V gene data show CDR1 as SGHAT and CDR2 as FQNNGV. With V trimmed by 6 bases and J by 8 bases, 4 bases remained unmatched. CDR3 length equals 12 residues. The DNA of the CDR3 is TGTGCCAGCAGTCGACAGGGTTACATTCAGTACTTC. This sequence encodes CASSRQGYIQYF.

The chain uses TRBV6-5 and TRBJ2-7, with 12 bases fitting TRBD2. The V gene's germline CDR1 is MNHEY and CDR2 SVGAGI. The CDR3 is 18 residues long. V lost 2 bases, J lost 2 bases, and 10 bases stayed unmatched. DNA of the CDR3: TGTGCCAGCAGTTACCCACCTCTTCTAGCGGGAGGGCCCTACGAGCAGTACTTC. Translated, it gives CASSYPPLLAGGPYEQYF.

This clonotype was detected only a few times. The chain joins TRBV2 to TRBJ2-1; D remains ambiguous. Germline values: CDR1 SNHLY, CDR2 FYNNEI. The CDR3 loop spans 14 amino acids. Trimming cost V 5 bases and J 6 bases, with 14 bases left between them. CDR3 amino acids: CASSPVTTVNEQFF. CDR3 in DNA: TGTGCCAGCAGTCCAGTGACCACCGTCAATGAGCAGTTCTTC.

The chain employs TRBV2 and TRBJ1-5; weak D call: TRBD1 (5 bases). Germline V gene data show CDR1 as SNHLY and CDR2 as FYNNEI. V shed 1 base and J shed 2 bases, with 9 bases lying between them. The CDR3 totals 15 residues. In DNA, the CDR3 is TGTGCCAGCAGTGAAGAGGGGACCGGCAATCAGCCCCAGCATTTT. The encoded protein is CASSEEGTGNQPQHF. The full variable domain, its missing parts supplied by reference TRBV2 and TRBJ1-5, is EPEVTQTPSHQVTQMGQEVILRCVPISNHLYFYWYRQILGQKVEFLVSFYNNEISEKSEIFDDQFSVERPDGSNFTLKIRSTKLEDSAMYFCASSEEGTGNQPQHFGDGTRLSIL.

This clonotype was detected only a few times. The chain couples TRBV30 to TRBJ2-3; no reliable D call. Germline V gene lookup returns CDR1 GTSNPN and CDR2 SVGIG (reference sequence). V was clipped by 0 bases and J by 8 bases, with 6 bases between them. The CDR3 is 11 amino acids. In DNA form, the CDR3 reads TGTGCCTGGAGTGTAGGCTCTACGCAGTATTTT. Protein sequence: CAWSVGSTQYF.

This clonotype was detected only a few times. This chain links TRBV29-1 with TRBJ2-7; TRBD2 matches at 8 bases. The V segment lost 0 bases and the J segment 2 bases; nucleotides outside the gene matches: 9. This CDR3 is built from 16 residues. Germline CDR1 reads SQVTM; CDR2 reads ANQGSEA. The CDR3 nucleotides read TGCAGCGTTGAAGAAGCTATGGGACTAGGGGCCTACGAGCAGTACTTC. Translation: CSVEEAMGLGAYEQYF.

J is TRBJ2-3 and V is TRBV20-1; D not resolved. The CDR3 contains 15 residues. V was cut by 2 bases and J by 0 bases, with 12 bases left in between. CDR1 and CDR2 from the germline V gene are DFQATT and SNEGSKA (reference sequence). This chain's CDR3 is CSARPPATSTDTQYF. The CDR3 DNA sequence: TGCAGTGCTAGACCCCCAGCGACTAGCACAGATACGCAGTATTTT.

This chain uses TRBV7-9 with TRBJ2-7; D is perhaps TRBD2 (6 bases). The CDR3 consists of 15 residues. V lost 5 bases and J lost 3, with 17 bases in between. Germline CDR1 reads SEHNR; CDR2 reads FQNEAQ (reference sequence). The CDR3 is CASSTFKRAYYEQYF. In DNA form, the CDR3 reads TGTGCCAGCAGCACTTTTAAGCGGGCCTACTACGAGCAGTACTTC.